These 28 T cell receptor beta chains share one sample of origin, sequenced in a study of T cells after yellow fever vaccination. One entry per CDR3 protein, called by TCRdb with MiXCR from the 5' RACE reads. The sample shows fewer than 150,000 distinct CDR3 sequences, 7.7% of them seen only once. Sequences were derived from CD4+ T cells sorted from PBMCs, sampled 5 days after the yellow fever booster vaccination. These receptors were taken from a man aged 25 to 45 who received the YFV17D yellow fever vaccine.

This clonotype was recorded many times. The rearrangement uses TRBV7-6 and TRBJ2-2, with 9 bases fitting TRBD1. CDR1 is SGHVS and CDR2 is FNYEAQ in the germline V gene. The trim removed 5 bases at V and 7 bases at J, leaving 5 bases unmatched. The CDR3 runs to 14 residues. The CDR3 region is CASSAGQGSGELFF. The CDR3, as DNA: TGTGCCAGCAGCGCGGGACAGGGCAGCGGGGAGCTGTTTTTT.

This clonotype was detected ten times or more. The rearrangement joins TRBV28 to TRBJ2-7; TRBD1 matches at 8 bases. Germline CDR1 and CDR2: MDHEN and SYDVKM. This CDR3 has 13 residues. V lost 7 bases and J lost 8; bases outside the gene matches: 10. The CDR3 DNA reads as TGTGCCAGCACCCCCGACAGGGGTAATAAGCAGTACTTC. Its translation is CASTPDRGNKQYF.

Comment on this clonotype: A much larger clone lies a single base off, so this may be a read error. CDR3 in DNA: TGCAGTGCCACCCATAGCAATCATCCCCAGCATTTT. It is translated as CSATHSNHPQHF. The V call is TRBV20-1, the J call TRBJ1-5, with unresolved D. Germline V CDR1 and CDR2: DFQATT, SNEGSKA (reference sequence). The CDR3 is 12 amino acids.

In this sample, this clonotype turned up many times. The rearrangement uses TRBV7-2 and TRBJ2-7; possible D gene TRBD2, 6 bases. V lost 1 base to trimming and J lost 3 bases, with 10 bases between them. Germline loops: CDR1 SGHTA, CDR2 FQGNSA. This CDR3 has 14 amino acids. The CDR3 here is CASSLGGLNYEQYF. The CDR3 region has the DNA TGTGCCAGCAGCTTAGGGGGACTGAACTACGAGCAGTACTTC. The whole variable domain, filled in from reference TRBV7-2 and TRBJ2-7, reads GAGVSQSPSNKVTEKGKDVELRCDPISGHTALYWYRQSLGQGLEFLIYFQGNSAPDKSGLPSDRFSAERTGGSVSTLTIQRTQQEDSAVYLCASSLGGLNYEQYFGPGTRLTVT.

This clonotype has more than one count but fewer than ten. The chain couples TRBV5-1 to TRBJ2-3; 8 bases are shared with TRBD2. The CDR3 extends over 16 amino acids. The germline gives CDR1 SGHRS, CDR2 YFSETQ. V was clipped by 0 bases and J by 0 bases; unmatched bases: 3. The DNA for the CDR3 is TGCGCCAGCAGCTTGGGGGCTAGCGGGAGCACAGATACGCAGTATTTT. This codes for CASSLGASGSTDTQYF.

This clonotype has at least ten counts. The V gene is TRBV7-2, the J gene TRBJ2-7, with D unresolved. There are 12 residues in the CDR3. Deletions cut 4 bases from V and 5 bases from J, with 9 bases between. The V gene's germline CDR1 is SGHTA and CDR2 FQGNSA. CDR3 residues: CASSSWKNEQYF. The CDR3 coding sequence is TGTGCCAGCAGCTCATGGAAGAACGAGCAGTACTTC.

For the CDR3, the DNA is TGTGCCAGCAGCTCCGGGGGTGGCGGTGAAAAACTGTTTTTT. Translated: CASSSGGGGEKLFF. The rearrangement links TRBV7-2 to TRBJ1-4, with D possibly TRBD1 on 5 matching bases. CDR3 length: 14 amino acids. The ends were cut back, 4 bases at V and 7 bases at J, with 13 bases in the middle. Germline V gene data show CDR1 as SGHTA and CDR2 as FQGNSA.

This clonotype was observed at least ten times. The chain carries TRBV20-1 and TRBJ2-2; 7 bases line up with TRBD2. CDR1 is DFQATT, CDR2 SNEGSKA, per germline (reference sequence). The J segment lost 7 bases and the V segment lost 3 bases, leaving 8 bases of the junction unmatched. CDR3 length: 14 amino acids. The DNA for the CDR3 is TGCAGTGCTAGGCCTGCGGGAGTGATCGGGGAGCTGTTTTTT. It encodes CSARPAGVIGELFF.

CDR3 protein: CSASSSQETQYF. For the CDR3, the DNA is TGCAGTGCCTCCTCCAGCCAAGAGACCCAGTACTTC. The chain recombines TRBV20-1 with TRBJ2-5; unclear D gene. The V gene's germline CDR1 is DFQATT and CDR2 SNEGSKA (reference sequence). The CDR3 loop spans 12 amino acids. The V end lost 6 bases, the J end lost 1 base, and 9 bases lay between the germline ends.

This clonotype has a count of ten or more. The chain's CDR3 is CSVDVKSSYNEQFF. The CDR3 DNA sequence: TGCAGCGTTGATGTTAAGAGCTCCTACAATGAGCAGTTCTTC. The chain recombines TRBV29-1 with TRBJ2-1; no definite D call. This CDR3 comprises 14 residues. Germline CDR1 and CDR2: SQVTM and ANQGSEA. V shed 3 bases and J shed 0 bases, with 9 bases lying between them.

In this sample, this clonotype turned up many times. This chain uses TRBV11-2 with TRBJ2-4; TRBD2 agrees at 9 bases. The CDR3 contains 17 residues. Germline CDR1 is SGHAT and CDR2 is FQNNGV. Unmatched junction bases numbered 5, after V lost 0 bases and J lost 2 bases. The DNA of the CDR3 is TGTGCCAGCAGCTTAGAAACGGCTAGCGGGACCAAAAACATTCAGTACTTC. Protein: CASSLETASGTKNIQYF.

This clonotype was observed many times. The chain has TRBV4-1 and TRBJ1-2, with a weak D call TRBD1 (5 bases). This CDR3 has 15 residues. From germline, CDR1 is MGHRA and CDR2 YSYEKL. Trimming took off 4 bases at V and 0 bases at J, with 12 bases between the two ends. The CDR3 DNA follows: TGCGCCAGCAGCCGGGGTACAGGAACTAACTATGGCTACACCTTC. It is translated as CASSRGTGTNYGYTF.

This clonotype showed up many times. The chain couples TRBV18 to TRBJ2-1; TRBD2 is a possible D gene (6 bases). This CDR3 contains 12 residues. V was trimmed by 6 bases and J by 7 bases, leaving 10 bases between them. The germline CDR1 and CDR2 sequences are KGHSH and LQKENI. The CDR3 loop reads CASSRDQNEQFF. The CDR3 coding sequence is TGTGCCAGCTCGCGGGACCAAAATGAGCAGTTCTTC.

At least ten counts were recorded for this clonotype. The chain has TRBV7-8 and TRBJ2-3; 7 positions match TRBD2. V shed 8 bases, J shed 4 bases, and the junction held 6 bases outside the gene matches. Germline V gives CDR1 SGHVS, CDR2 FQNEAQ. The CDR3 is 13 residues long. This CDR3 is CASCGLVADTQYF. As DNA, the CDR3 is TGTGCCAGCTGCGGACTAGTTGCAGATACGCAGTATTTT.

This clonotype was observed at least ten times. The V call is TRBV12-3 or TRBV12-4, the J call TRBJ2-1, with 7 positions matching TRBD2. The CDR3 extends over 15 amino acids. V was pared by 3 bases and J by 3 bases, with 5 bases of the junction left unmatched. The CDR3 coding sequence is TGTGCCAGCAGTTTGGGGCTAGCGGACTACAATGAGCAGTTCTTC. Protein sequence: CASSLGLADYNEQFF.

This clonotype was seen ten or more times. CDR3 residues: CASSLTGPYGYNEQFF. Written as DNA, the CDR3 is TGTGCCAGCAGTCTCACGGGGCCCTATGGCTACAATGAGCAGTTCTTC. The chain is built from TRBV6-5 and TRBJ2-1; D possibly matches TRBD1 or TRBD2 (5 bases each). Germline CDR1 MNHEY, CDR2 SVGAGI. V lost 5 bases and J 3 bases, leaving 17 bases between the germline ends. This CDR3 spans 16 amino acids.

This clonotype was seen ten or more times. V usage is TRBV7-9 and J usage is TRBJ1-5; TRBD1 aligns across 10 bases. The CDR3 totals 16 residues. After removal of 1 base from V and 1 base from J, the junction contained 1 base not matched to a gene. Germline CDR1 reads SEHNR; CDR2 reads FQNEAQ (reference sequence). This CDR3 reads CASSLGQGASNQPQHF. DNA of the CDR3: TGTGCCAGCAGCTTAGGACAGGGGGCGAGCAATCAGCCCCAGCATTTT.

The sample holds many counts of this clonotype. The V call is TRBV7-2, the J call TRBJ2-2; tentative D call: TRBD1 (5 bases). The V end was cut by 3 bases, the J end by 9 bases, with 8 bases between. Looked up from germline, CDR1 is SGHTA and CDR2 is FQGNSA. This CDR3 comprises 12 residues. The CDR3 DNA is TGTGCCAGCAGCTTTTTGGGGCGGGAGCTGTTTTTT. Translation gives CASSFLGRELFF.

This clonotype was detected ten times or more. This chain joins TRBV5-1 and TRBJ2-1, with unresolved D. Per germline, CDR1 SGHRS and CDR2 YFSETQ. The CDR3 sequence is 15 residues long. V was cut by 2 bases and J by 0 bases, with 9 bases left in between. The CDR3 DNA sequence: TGCGCCAGCAGCTTCCAAGCGAGCTCCTACAATGAGCAGTTCTTC. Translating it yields CASSFQASSYNEQFF.

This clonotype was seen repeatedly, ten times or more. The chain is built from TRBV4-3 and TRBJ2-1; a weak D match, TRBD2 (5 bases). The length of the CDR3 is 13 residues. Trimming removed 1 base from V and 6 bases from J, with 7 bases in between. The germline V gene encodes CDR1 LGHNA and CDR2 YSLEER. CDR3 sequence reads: CASSQGRPNEQFF. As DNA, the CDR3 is TGCGCCAGCAGCCAAGGGAGGCCCAATGAGCAGTTCTTC.

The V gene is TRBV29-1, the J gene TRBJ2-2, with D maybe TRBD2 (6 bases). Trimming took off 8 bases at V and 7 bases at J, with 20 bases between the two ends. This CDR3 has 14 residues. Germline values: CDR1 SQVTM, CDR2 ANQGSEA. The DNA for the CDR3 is TGCAGCTTCCGGACACCTCTGCGGGGCGGGGAGCTGTTTTTT. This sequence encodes CSFRTPLRGGELFF.

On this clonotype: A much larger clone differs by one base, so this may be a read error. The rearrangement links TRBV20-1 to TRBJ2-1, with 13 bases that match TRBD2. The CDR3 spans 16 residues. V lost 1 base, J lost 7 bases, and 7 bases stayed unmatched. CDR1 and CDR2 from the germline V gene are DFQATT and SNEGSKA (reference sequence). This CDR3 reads CSARGTSGRVENEQFF. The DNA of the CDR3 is TGCAGTGCTAGAGGGACTAGCGGGAGAGTCGAGAATGAGCAGTTCTTC.

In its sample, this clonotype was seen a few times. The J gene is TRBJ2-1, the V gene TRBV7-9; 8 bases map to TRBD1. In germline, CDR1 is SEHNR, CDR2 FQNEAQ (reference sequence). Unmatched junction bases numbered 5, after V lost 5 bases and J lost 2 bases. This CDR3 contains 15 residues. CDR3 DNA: TGTGCCAGCAGCCCCCTGGACAGGGCCTACAATGAGCAGTTCTTC. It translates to CASSPLDRAYNEQFF.

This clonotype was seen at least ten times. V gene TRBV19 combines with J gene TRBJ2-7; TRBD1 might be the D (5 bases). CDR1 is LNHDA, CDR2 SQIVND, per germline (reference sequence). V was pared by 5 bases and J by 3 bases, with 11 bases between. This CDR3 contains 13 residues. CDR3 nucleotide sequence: TGTGCCAGTAGTTCCGGACAAGACTACGAGCAGTACTTC. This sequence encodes CASSSGQDYEQYF. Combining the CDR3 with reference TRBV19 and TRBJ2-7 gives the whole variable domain DGGITQSPKYLFRKEGQNVTLSCEQNLNHDAMYWYRQDPGQGLRLIYYSQIVNDFQKGDIAEGYSVSREKKESFPLTVTSAQKNPTAFYLCASSSGQDYEQYFGPGTRLTVT.

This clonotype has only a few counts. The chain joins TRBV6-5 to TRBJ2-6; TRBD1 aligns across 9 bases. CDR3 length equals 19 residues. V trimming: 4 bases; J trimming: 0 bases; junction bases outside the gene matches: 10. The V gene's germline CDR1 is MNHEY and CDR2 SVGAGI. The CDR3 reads CASSSRLDRGRSGANVLTF. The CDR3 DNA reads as TGTGCCAGCAGTTCCCGGCTGGACAGGGGACGCTCTGGGGCCAACGTCCTGACTTTC.

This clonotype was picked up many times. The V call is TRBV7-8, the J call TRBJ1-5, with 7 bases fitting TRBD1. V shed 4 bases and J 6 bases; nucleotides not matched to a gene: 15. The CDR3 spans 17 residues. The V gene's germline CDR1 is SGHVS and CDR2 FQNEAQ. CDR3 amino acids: CASSSSTFTGEIQPQHF. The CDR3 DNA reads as TGTGCCAGCAGCTCAAGTACCTTTACAGGGGAGATTCAGCCCCAGCATTTT.

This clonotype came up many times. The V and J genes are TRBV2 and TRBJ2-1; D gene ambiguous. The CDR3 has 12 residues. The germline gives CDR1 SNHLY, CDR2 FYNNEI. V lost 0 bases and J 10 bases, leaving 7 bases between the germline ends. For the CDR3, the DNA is TGTGCCAGCAGTGAAGCGAACTTAGAGCAGTTCTTC. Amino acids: CASSEANLEQFF.

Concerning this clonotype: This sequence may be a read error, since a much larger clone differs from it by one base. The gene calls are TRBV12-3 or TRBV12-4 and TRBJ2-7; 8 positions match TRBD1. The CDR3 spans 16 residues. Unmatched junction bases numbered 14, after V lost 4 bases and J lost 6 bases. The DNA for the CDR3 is TGTGCCAGCAGTTCCCCCCCGGGACAGGCCCTCTTCGAGCAGTACTTC. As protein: CASSSPPGQALFEQYF.